One and the same sample provided the 31 T cell receptor beta chains below, sequenced in a study of blood T cell repertoires in COVID-19. Repertoires were generated with immunoSEQ multiplex PCR, while TCRdb's copy carries only in-frame clones and drops some. The sample consists of around 290,000 clones, about 88% of them appearing once. The sequencing sample was made of peripheral blood. The receptors stem from a woman aged 70-85 years with COVID-19, enrolled during active disease.

This sequence joins TRBV29-1 and TRBJ2-7; D is perhaps TRBD1 (5 bases). This CDR3 comprises 11 residues. Germline V gives CDR1 SQVTM, CDR2 ANQGSEA. V lost 6 bases to trimming and J lost 10 bases, with 16 bases between them. The CDR3 nucleotides are TGCAGCGTAGATACAGGCGGAAGTCAGTACTTC. This codes for CSVDTGGSQYF.

The V and J genes are TRBV21-1 and TRBJ2-2; the tabulated D call, TRBD1, remains unverified against the DNA. TRBV21-1 is an annotated pseudogene. The CDR3 is 17 amino acids. The CDR3 region has the DNA TGTGCCAGCAGCAAGCGAGGACAGGGAGGGTACACCGGGGAGCTGTTTTTT. Translation: CASSKRGQGGYTGELFF.

The CDR3 DNA sequence: TGCAGCTACCGGGCGGGGAGAGGAGAGACCCAGTACTTC. Its protein product is CSYRAGRGETQYF. This rearrangement joins TRBV29-1 to TRBJ2-5; weak D call: TRBD2 (6 bases). Trimming cost V 8 bases and J 4 bases, with 17 bases left between them. CDR3 length: 13 residues. The germline gives CDR1 SQVTM, CDR2 ANQGSEA.

The chain links TRBV7-9 to TRBJ1-2; 9 bases map to TRBD1. After removal of 5 bases from V and 4 bases from J, the junction contained 14 bases not matched to a gene. CDR1 and CDR2 (germline): SEHNR, FQNEAQ (reference sequence). The CDR3 has 17 residues. The CDR3 bases are TGTGCCAGCAGCACGACAGGGGGTTTCGGCTCTGGCTATGGCTACACCTTC. It encodes CASSTTGGFGSGYGYTF.

This sequence joins TRBV4-1 and TRBJ2-3, with D possibly being TRBD2 (5 bases). The CDR3 runs 17 residues. Germline CDR1 and CDR2: MGHRA and YSYEKL. V lost 3 bases and J 2 bases, leaving 18 bases between the germline ends. The CDR3: CASSQDEDGLFTDTQYF. Here the CDR3 DNA reads TGCGCCAGCAGCCAGGACGAAGACGGACTGTTCACAGATACGCAGTATTTT.

The chain is built from TRBV19 and TRBJ1-6; 7 bases line up with TRBD1. CDR3 size: 15 residues. The J segment lost 7 bases and the V segment lost 6 bases, leaving 9 bases of the junction unmatched. Germline CDR1 is LNHDA and CDR2 is SQIVND (reference sequence). The chain's CDR3 is CASSPRQGTNSPLHF. The CDR3 DNA reads as TGTGCCAGTAGCCCCCGACAGGGTACCAATTCACCCCTCCACTTT.

The J gene is TRBJ2-7, the V gene TRBV10-3, with a tentative D call TRBD2 (5 bases). This CDR3 is built from 14 residues. The germline V gene encodes CDR1 ENHRY and CDR2 SYGVKD. Deletions cut 0 bases from V and 1 base from J, with 7 bases between. CDR3 region: CAISESWTSYEQYF. DNA of the CDR3: TGTGCCATCAGTGAGTCATGGACTTCCTACGAGCAGTACTTC.

The chain uses TRBV2 and TRBJ2-5, with TRBD1 as a possible D gene (5 bases). The V gene's germline CDR1 is SNHLY and CDR2 FYNNEI. Deletions cut 4 bases from V and 7 bases from J, with 13 bases between. This CDR3 comprises 13 residues. Here the CDR3 DNA reads TGTGCCAGCAGTGTAGACAGCGCCGGGACCCAGTACTTC. Translated, it gives CASSVDSAGTQYF.

The V gene is TRBV19, the J gene TRBJ2-1; 7 bases are shared with TRBD2. The CDR3 length is 16 residues. The germline V gene has CDR1 LNHDA and CDR2 SQIVND (reference sequence). The V gene end was trimmed by 1 base and the J gene end by 2 bases; junction bases not matched to a gene: 5. DNA of the CDR3: TGTGCCAGTAGTATAGTAGCGGGTTCCACCTACAATGAGCAGTTCTTC. As protein: CASSIVAGSTYNEQFF.

V gene TRBV19 combines with J gene TRBJ2-1, with 8 nucleotides matching TRBD1. Unmatched junction bases numbered 12, after V lost 3 bases and J lost 2 bases. CDR1 is LNHDA and CDR2 is SQIVND in the germline V gene (reference sequence). The CDR3 is 18 amino acids. CDR3 in DNA: TGTGCCAGTAGTATCGGTAGGGACAGGTGGGCAGCCTACAATGAGCAGTTCTTC. This translates into CASSIGRDRWAAYNEQFF.

The chain is built from TRBV24-1 and TRBJ1-6; D is perhaps TRBD1 (5 bases). The CDR3 contains 15 residues. Germline CDR1 is KGHDR and CDR2 is SFDVKD. Deletions cut 6 bases from V and 6 bases from J, with 14 bases between. CDR3 in DNA: TGTGCCACCAGTCCCCGGACATCCATTAATTCACCCCTCCACTTT. Translation: CATSPRTSINSPLHF.

The rearrangement links TRBV10-3 to TRBJ1-2; 7 nucleotides line up with TRBD1. Trimming removed 0 bases from V and 6 bases from J; junction bases left unmatched: 10. Germline V lookup: CDR1 ENHRY, CDR2 SYGVKD. This CDR3 is 16 amino acids long. The CDR3 spells CAISESRDSPRNGYTF. Here the CDR3 DNA reads TGTGCCATCAGTGAGTCGAGGGACAGCCCCCGGAATGGCTACACCTTC.

The chain links TRBV21-1 to TRBJ1-4; TRBD1 is the table's D call, not checked against the DNA. TRBV21-1 is annotated as a pseudogene. The CDR3 contains 12 residues. CDR3 sequence (DNA): TGTGCCAGCAGCAAAGGTGGTTTCAGGCTGTTTTTT. Translated: CASSKGGFRLFF.

The genes are TRBV28 and TRBJ1-5, with a tentative D call TRBD1 (5 bases). Germline-derived CDR1 and CDR2 are MDHEN and SYDVKM. Deletions cut 6 bases from V and 4 bases from J, with 22 bases between. CDR3 length: 17 residues. CDR3 residues: CASRNLLQGPSNQPQHF. The DNA for the CDR3 is TGTGCCAGCAGGAACCTACTCCAGGGCCCCTCGAATCAGCCCCAGCATTTT.

Written as DNA, the CDR3 is TGTGCCACCAGTGACAGGGTAGGGGTCTATGGCTACACCTTC. This sequence encodes CATSDRVGVYGYTF. The chain carries TRBV24-1 and TRBJ1-2; perhaps TRBD1 as D (5 bases). Between the trimmed V and J ends, which lost 4 bases and 4 bases, there was a span of 12 bases. The CDR3 has 14 amino acids. In germline, CDR1 is KGHDR, CDR2 SFDVKD.

The chain carries TRBV10-1 and TRBJ2-3, with D possibly being TRBD1 (6 bases). V was trimmed by 6 bases and J by 0 bases, leaving 16 bases between them. Germline-derived CDR1 and CDR2 are WNHNN and SYGVQD (reference sequence). The CDR3 length is 16 residues. CDR3: CASSLQGTKSTDTQYF. DNA for the CDR3: TGCGCCAGCAGCCTACAGGGAACGAAGAGCACAGATACGCAGTATTTT.

This clone was seen more than once but under ten times. J is TRBJ2-1 and V is TRBV30; no definite D call. Per germline, CDR1 GTSNPN and CDR2 SVGIG (reference sequence). This CDR3 comprises 11 residues. V was clipped by 5 bases and J by 10 bases, with 12 bases between them. CDR3 nucleotide sequence: TGTGCCTGGCATCAGGCTGGGGAGCAGTTCTTC. Its translation: CAWHQAGEQFF.

As concerns this clone: The conserved phenylalanine or tryptophan normally closing the CDR3 is absent here, so this likely arose from a read error. It is unclear where the CDR3 begins or ends on the DNA, so no DNA is shown, and the CDR3 is as TCRdb lists it. The chain joins TRBV5-1 to TRBJ2-3; TRBD2, the D gene given by the table, was not confirmed from the DNA. Germline V gene lookup returns CDR1 SGHRS and CDR2 YFSETQ. From its first to its last residue, the CDR3 has 16 amino acids. CDR3 sequence: CASSLAERTSGGERGL.

V is TRBV19 and J is TRBJ1-5; no clear D gene. V lost 4 bases to trimming and J lost 5 bases, with 12 bases between them. There are 14 residues in the CDR3. CDR1 and CDR2 (germline): LNHDA, SQIVND (reference sequence). DNA of the CDR3: TGTGCCAGTAGTAATCACCAGCGATATCAGCCCCAGCATTTT. Encoded protein: CASSNHQRYQPQHF.

V is TRBV30 and J is TRBJ2-5; D is possibly TRBD2 (7 bases). CDR1 GTSNPN and CDR2 SVGIG come from the germline V gene (reference sequence). The CDR3 loop spans 15 amino acids. Between the trimmed V and J ends, which lost 6 bases and 1 base, there was a span of 18 bases. CDR3 coding DNA: TGTGCCTGCGCGAAGGGGGGGGGAAGCCAAGAGACCCAGTACTTC. Protein sequence: CACAKGGGSQETQYF.

The rearrangement links TRBV6-5 to TRBJ2-7; a possible D gene is TRBD1 (5 bases). This CDR3 comprises 14 residues. The V gene lost 2 bases and the J gene lost 2 bases, with 10 bases spanning the gap. Germline V gene data show CDR1 as MNHEY and CDR2 as SVGAGI. CDR3 coding DNA: TGTGCCAGCAGTTACGGCATAGGGGCCTACGAGCAGTACTTC. As protein: CASSYGIGAYEQYF.

In its sample, this clone was seen once. V and J are TRBV11-2 and TRBJ1-6, with D unresolved. CDR3 size: 14 residues. The V end lost 7 bases, the J end lost 7 bases, and 14 bases lay between the germline ends. Looked up from germline, CDR1 is SGHAT and CDR2 is FQNNGV. CDR3 nucleotide sequence: TGTGCCAGCACCCCGACTAGGAACAATTCACCCCTCCACTTT. It yields the protein CASTPTRNNSPLHF.

V is TRBV2 and J is TRBJ2-1; D might be TRBD2 (5 bases). Germline V lookup: CDR1 SNHLY, CDR2 FYNNEI. The CDR3 spans 13 residues. The V end lost 8 bases, the J end lost 14 bases, and 22 bases lay between the germline ends. Here the CDR3 DNA reads TGTGCCAGCTCAACTATCCGGGAAAGGATAGAGTTCTTC. The encoded protein is CASSTIRERIEFF.

The V call is TRBV7-2, the J call TRBJ2-5, with 7 bases identical to TRBD2. In germline, CDR1 is SGHTA, CDR2 FQGNSA. Trimming removed 6 bases from V and 7 bases from J; junction bases left unmatched: 11. The CDR3 contains 14 residues. The CDR3 DNA sequence: TGTGCCAGCAGGGCAACGGGGGGTGGTTCGACCCAGTACTTC. Its protein is CASRATGGGSTQYF.

The gene calls are TRBV9 and TRBJ2-1; TRBD2 matches at 8 bases. Germline lookup yields CDR1 SGDLS and CDR2 YYNGEE. The CDR3 covers 16 residues. The trim removed 4 bases at V and 0 bases at J, leaving 6 bases unmatched. As DNA, the CDR3 is TGTGCCAGCAGCCACCGCGGGGGGAGCTCCTACAATGAGCAGTTCTTC. This gives the protein CASSHRGGSSYNEQFF.

This rearrangement joins TRBV27 to TRBJ1-5, with a tentative D call TRBD1 (5 bases). V lost 3 bases to trimming and J lost 4 bases, with 13 bases between them. This CDR3 contains 15 residues. Germline CDR1 reads MNHEY; CDR2 reads SMNVEV (reference sequence). The CDR3 region is CASSFIGAQNQPQHF. The CDR3 coding sequence is TGTGCCAGCAGTTTTATTGGGGCTCAGAATCAGCCCCAGCATTTT.

The rearrangement links TRBV19 to TRBJ1-1; the D is unclear. Germline V gene sequence: CDR1 LNHDA, CDR2 SQIVND (reference sequence). CDR3 length equals 13 residues. Trimming removed 3 bases at V and 7 bases at J, with 12 bases between. CDR3 amino acids: CASSIGLFVEAFF. DNA for the CDR3: TGTGCCAGTAGTATCGGACTTTTTGTTGAAGCTTTCTTT.

This chain links TRBV5-6 with TRBJ2-2; the D gene is possibly TRBD1 (6 bases). V lost 6 bases and J 0 bases, leaving 15 bases between the germline ends. The CDR3 extends over 16 amino acids. CDR1 SGHDT and CDR2 YYEEEE come from the germline V gene. CDR3 DNA sequence: TGTGCCAGCACCCTTAACCAGGGGCCGAACACCGGGGAGCTGTTTTTT. Translated, it gives CASTLNQGPNTGELFF. The full variable domain, with the rest looked up from reference TRBV5-6 and TRBJ2-2, is DAGVTQSPTHLIKTRGQQVTLRCSPKSGHDTVSWYQQALGQGPQFIFQYYEEEERQRGNFPDRFSGHQFPNYSSELNVNALLLGDSALYLCASTLNQGPNTGELFFGEGSRLTVL.

The V and J genes are TRBV9 and TRBJ2-5; D is possibly TRBD1 (5 bases). CDR1 and CDR2 from the germline V gene are SGDLS and YYNGEE. V lost 3 bases, J lost 4 bases, and 16 bases lay in between. This CDR3 spans 15 amino acids. CDR3 protein: CASSESQGPVETQYF. The CDR3 DNA is TGTGCCAGCAGCGAGAGCCAGGGTCCCGTAGAGACCCAGTACTTC.

The chain joins TRBV20-1 to TRBJ1-5, with 7 bases identical to TRBD1. The germline V gene has CDR1 DFQATT and CDR2 SNEGSKA (reference sequence). This CDR3 is 9 amino acids long. CDR3 protein: CQGGQPQHF. For the CDR3, the DNA is TGCCAGGGGGGTCAGCCCCAGCATTTT.

The chain is built from TRBV10-3 and TRBJ2-6, with 8 bases that match TRBD1. Germline CDR1 and CDR2: ENHRY and SYGVKD. The CDR3 extends over 15 amino acids. V dropped 8 bases and J dropped 2; count of bases not matched to a gene: 5. CDR3 sequence: CAIGTGLAGANVLTF. The CDR3 DNA is TGTGCCATCGGGACAGGCTTGGCTGGGGCCAACGTCCTGACTTTC.